Listed below are T cell receptor beta chains from one sample, sequenced in a study of human T cells and chemical hapten exposure. TCRdb called the RACE reads again in MiXCR, with one record for every CDR3 protein. The data hold roughly 380,000 distinct CDR3 sequences, with 4% to 5.5% observed a single time. This specimen consisted of whole blood, obtained in connection with sensitization to the hapten diphenylcyclopropenone (DPC). These receptors originate from a woman between 50 and 59 years old with alopecia areata. Some clones in this sample may be carry-over from other donors' samples. The CDR3 runs from the conserved cysteine through the conserved F or W. D genes are given only for firm matches. Rows may omit the clone size; those that give it use once, few, many or a size class.

d_gene: TRBD1
v_gene: TRBV20-1
j_gene: TRBJ1-5
abundance: many
CDR3aa: CSASRARGPDNQPQHF
CDR3nt: TGCAGTGCTAGCCGTGCCAGGGGGCCTGACAATCAGCCCCAGCATTTT

d_gene: NA
v_gene: TRBV28
j_gene: TRBJ2-4
abundance: many
CDR3aa: CASSSTRDIQYF
CDR3nt: TGTGCCAGCAGTTCGACGAGAGACATTCAGTACTTC

d_gene: NA
v_gene: TRBV11-2
j_gene: TRBJ1-2
abundance: NA
CDR3aa: CASSSFGRANGYTF
CDR3nt: TGTGCCAGCAGCTCCTTTGGGCGCGCGAATGGCTACACCTTC

d_gene: TRBD1
v_gene: TRBV6-1
j_gene: TRBJ1-2
abundance: NA
CDR3aa: CASTTGGLMDGYTF
CDR3nt: TGTGCCAGCACTACAGGGGGCCTCATGGATGGCTACACCTTC

d_gene: NA
v_gene: TRBV29-1
j_gene: TRBJ1-1
abundance: many
CDR3aa: CSVEDRGGPAFF
CDR3nt: TGCAGCGTTGAAGATCGCGGGGGCCCAGCTTTCTTT

d_gene: NA
v_gene: TRBV29-1
j_gene: TRBJ2-3
abundance: many
CDR3aa: CSVNSLARGGGTDTQYF
CDR3nt: TGCAGCGTTAATTCTCTCGCCAGGGGGGGAGGCACAGATACGCAGTATTTT

d_gene: NA
v_gene: TRBV21-1
j_gene: TRBJ2-7
abundance: NA
CDR3aa: CASLHPGLADEQYF
CDR3nt: TGTGCCAGCTTACATCCGGGACTAGCAGACGAGCAGTACTTC

d_gene: NA
v_gene: TRBV12-3/TRBV12-4
j_gene: TRBJ1-1
abundance: many
CDR3aa: CASSSSRFSEAFF
CDR3nt: TGTGCCAGCAGCAGTTCCCGGTTCTCTGAAGCTTTCTTT

d_gene: TRBD1
v_gene: TRBV6-5
j_gene: TRBJ1-2
abundance: many
CDR3aa: CASTGTGLNYGYTF
CDR3nt: TGTGCCAGCACCGGGACAGGTTTGAACTATGGCTACACCTTC

d_gene: TRBD1
v_gene: TRBV5-1
j_gene: TRBJ1-4
abundance: few
CDR3aa: CASSHGQGTNEKLFF
CDR3nt: TGCGCCAGCAGCCACGGACAGGGTACGAACGAAAAACTGTTTTTT

d_gene: NA
v_gene: TRBV12-3/TRBV12-4
j_gene: TRBJ2-2
abundance: many
CDR3aa: CASSSQLGTTGELFF
CDR3nt: TGTGCCAGCAGTTCACAGCTGGGGACTACCGGGGAGCTGTTTTTT

d_gene: TRBD1
v_gene: TRBV28
j_gene: TRBJ2-7
abundance: many
CDR3aa: CASSPGDRGQEQYF
CDR3nt: TGTGCCAGCAGTCCCGGGGACAGGGGGCAAGAGCAGTACTTC

d_gene: NA
v_gene: TRBV7-9
j_gene: TRBJ1-1
abundance: many
CDR3aa: CASSSPEDGGEAFF
CDR3nt: TGTGCCAGCAGCTCGCCTGAGGACGGCGGTGAAGCTTTCTTT

d_gene: NA
v_gene: TRBV30
j_gene: TRBJ2-1
abundance: few
CDR3aa: CAWSVSPREQFF
CDR3nt: TGTGCCTGGAGTGTCTCCCCGAGAGAGCAGTTCTTC

d_gene: NA
v_gene: TRBV2
j_gene: TRBJ2-6
abundance: NA
CDR3aa: CATSALSGANVLTF
CDR3nt: TGTGCCACCTCAGCACTCTCTGGGGCCAACGTCCTGACTTTC

d_gene: NA
v_gene: TRBV6-6
j_gene: TRBJ2-4
abundance: many
CDR3aa: CASKKRGVSAKNIQYF
CDR3nt: TGTGCCAGCAAAAAGAGGGGGGTTTCAGCCAAAAACATTCAGTACTTC

d_gene: TRBD1
v_gene: TRBV6-1
j_gene: TRBJ1-5
abundance: many
CDR3aa: CASSRDRAFLSSQPQHF
CDR3nt: TGTGCCAGCAGTAGGGACAGGGCATTTCTTAGTTCTCAGCCCCAGCATTTT

d_gene: NA
v_gene: TRBV14
j_gene: TRBJ1-4
abundance: few
CDR3aa: CASSRGIPNEKLFF
CDR3nt: TGTGCCAGCAGCCGTGGGATTCCGAATGAAAAACTGTTTTTT

d_gene: TRBD2
v_gene: TRBV7-9
j_gene: TRBJ2-1
abundance: NA
CDR3aa: CASRTGGTGEQFF
CDR3nt: TGTGCCAGCAGAACGGGGGGGACTGGTGAGCAGTTCTTC

d_gene: TRBD1
v_gene: TRBV7-2
j_gene: TRBJ2-7
abundance: NA
CDR3aa: CASSLGGGRGHYEQYF
CDR3nt: TGTGCCAGCAGCTTAGGTGGGGGCAGGGGGCACTACGAGCAGTACTTC

d_gene: NA
v_gene: TRBV9
j_gene: TRBJ1-5
abundance: few
CDR3aa: CASSVDWGSNQPQHF
CDR3nt: TGTGCCAGCAGTGTAGACTGGGGTAGCAATCAGCCCCAGCATTTT

d_gene: TRBD1
v_gene: TRBV4-1
j_gene: TRBJ1-5
abundance: NA
CDR3aa: CASSQDLTGGWQPQHF
CDR3nt: TGCGCCAGCAGCCAAGATCTTACAGGGGGCTGGCAGCCCCAGCATTTT

d_gene: NA
v_gene: TRBV28
j_gene: TRBJ2-3
abundance: NA
CDR3aa: CASGKVQYF
CDR3nt: TGTGCCAGCGGTAAAGTGCAGTATTTT

d_gene: NA
v_gene: TRBV18
j_gene: TRBJ2-7
abundance: many
CDR3aa: CASSLTGTGSYEQYF
CDR3nt: TGTGCCAGCTCACTCACCGGGACGGGCTCCTACGAGCAGTACTTC

d_gene: TRBD1
v_gene: TRBV29-1
j_gene: TRBJ1-6
abundance: many
CDR3aa: CSVQTGGDSPLHF
CDR3nt: TGCAGCGTGCAGACAGGGGGGGATTCACCCCTCCACTTT

d_gene: NA
v_gene: TRBV5-1
j_gene: TRBJ2-1
abundance: few
CDR3aa: CASSLEGRRDGNEQFF
CDR3nt: TGCGCCAGCAGCTTGGAGGGTAGGCGGGATGGGAATGAGCAGTTCTTC

d_gene: TRBD1
v_gene: TRBV20-1
j_gene: TRBJ2-4
abundance: many
CDR3aa: CSASTPQGASKNIQYF
CDR3nt: TGCAGTGCTAGCACACCCCAGGGGGCGTCCAAAAACATTCAGTACTTC